The source of this T cell receptor (beta chain) is a study of blood T cell repertoires in COVID-19. Germline V lookup: CDR1 SGHDT, CDR2 YYEEEE. J gave up 0 bases and V 4 bases, and 8 bases lay outside the gene matches. The CDR3 has 16 amino acids. The repertoire was sequenced with immunoSEQ multiplex PCR; TCRdb's copy has only in-frame clones and lacks some. The sample shows more than 85,000 clones, about 90% of them seen only once. The sequencing input was peripheral blood. The clonotype was recovered from a man between 45 and 60 years old with COVID-19, enrolled during active disease. V usage is TRBV5-6 and J usage is TRBJ2-7; 9 positions match TRBD2. CDR3 sequence reads: CASSLIAGEDSYEQYF. CDR3 DNA: TGTGCCAGCAGCCTTATAGCGGGGGAAGACTCCTACGAGCAGTACTTC.